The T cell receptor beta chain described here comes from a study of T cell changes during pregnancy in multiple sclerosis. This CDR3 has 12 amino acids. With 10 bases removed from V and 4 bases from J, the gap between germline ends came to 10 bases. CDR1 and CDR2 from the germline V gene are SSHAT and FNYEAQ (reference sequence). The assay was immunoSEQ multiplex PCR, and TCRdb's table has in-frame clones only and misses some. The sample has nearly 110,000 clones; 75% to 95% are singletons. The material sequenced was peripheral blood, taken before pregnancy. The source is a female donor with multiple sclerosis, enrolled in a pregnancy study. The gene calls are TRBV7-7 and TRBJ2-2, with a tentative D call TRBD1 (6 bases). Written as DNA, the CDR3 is TGTGCCACCATAGGGGGCACCGGGGAGCTGTTTTTT. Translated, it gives CATIGGTGELFF.